Listed here are 8 T cell receptor beta chains from one sample, sequenced in a study of T cells in women clearing cervical HPV infection. The repertoire was sequenced with immunoSEQ multiplex PCR; TCRdb's copy has only in-frame clones and lacks some. Across fewer than 50,000 clones, the top ten clones capture 1.2% of the sample. Sequenced material: blood buffy coat. These receptors all come from a woman between 18 and 70 years old with a cervical HPV16 infection that either progressed to CIN3+ or cleared (not recorded which).

As for this clone: Sequencing ends 3 residues short of the CDR3 end; the germline J gene provides the rest. V is TRBV20-1 and J is TRBJ2-1, with D possibly matching TRBD2 (5 bases). Between the trimmed V and J ends, which lost 0 bases and 5 bases, there was a span of 11 bases. Germline V gene sequence: CDR1 DFQATT, CDR2 SNEGSKA (reference sequence). The length of the CDR3 is 14 residues. The part of the CDR3 DNA that was read is TGCAGTGCTAGAGATTTCGCGACTAACAATGAG. Translation: CSARDFATNNE. The CDR3, in full, reads CSARDFATNNEQFF.

As concerns this clone: The CDR3 end falls 3 residues outside the read, so it is completed with the germline J gene. The chain joins TRBV10-1 to TRBJ2-7, with 8 positions matching TRBD1. This CDR3 spans 13 amino acids. The germline V gene has CDR1 WNHNN and CDR2 SYGVQD (reference sequence). V lost 6 bases to trimming and J lost 5 bases; unmatched junction nucleotides: 6. The CDR3 spells CASSEIQGDEQYF. CDR3 bases read: TGCGCCAGCAGCGAAATACAGGGGGACGAG.

Regarding this clone: The CDR3 extends 3 residues past the end of the read, so its final part is completed from the germline J gene. This chain uses TRBV2 with TRBJ1-1, with D tentatively TRBD1 (6 bases). Germline assignment: CDR1 SNHLY and CDR2 FYNNEI. Trimming removed 1 base from V and 6 bases from J, with 15 bases in between. The CDR3 spans 15 residues. The chain's CDR3 is CASSEGGRILAEAFF. The part of the CDR3 DNA that was read is TGTGCCAGCAGTGAAGGGGGGCGCATCCTGGCTGAA.

Concerning this clone: The read finishes 3 residues shy of the CDR3 end, and the germline J gene is used to complete it. The gene calls are TRBV7-9 and TRBJ1-2, with a weak D call TRBD1 (5 bases). This CDR3 has 14 amino acids. Germline CDR1 SEHNR, CDR2 FQNEAQ (reference sequence). Trimming left V 5 bases short and J 3 bases short, with 13 bases between. Incomplete CDR3 DNA: TGTGCCAGCAGCCTAGGGGCCGGGGACTATGGC. The encoded protein is CASSLGAGDYG. The whole CDR3 is CASSLGAGDYGYTF.

Details on this clone: The CDR3 extends 3 residues past the end of the read, so its final part is completed from the germline J gene. The V call is TRBV6-2 or TRBV6-3, the J call TRBJ1-1; no reliable D call. V was trimmed by 5 bases and J by 6 bases, leaving 10 bases between them. CDR3 length equals 12 residues. Germline loops: CDR1 MNHEY, CDR2 SVGEGT. The CDR3 is CASSTTWSEAFF. The sequenced part of the CDR3 DNA is TGTGCCAGCAGTACGACATGGTCTGAA.

The sequenced CDR3 bases are TGTGCCAGCCTAGACAGGGGACTCCTCGTGGGAGGC. Protein product: CASLDRGLLVGG. The entire CDR3 reads CASLDRGLLVGGYTF. The chain is built from TRBV19 and TRBJ1-2; 8 nucleotides agree with TRBD1. The CDR3 end lies 3 residues beyond the end of the read and is filled in from the germline J gene. The germline V gene encodes CDR1 LNHDA and CDR2 SQIVND (reference sequence). This CDR3 has 15 amino acids.

On this clone itself: The CDR3 extends 3 residues past the end of the read, so its final part is completed from the germline J gene. The chain joins TRBV7-9 to TRBJ1-1; D remains ambiguous. Looked up from germline, CDR1 is SEHNR and CDR2 is FQNEAQ (reference sequence). The CDR3 loop spans 14 amino acids. Trimming cost V 5 bases and J 0 bases, with 10 bases left between them. The CDR3 loop reads CASSPRGLNTEAFF. The sequenced CDR3 bases are TGTGCCAGCAGCCCTCGAGGGTTGAACACTGAA.

A word on this clone: Coverage ceases 3 residues before the CDR3 finishes, and the germline J gene fills in the end. The V call is TRBV20-1, the J call TRBJ1-1, with 10 bases that match TRBD1. Per germline, CDR1 DFQATT and CDR2 SNEGSKA (reference sequence). The CDR3 loop spans 15 amino acids. V lost 1 base to trimming and J lost 6 bases; unmatched junction nucleotides: 8. CDR3 amino acids: CSARGQGAFSPEAFF. CDR3 DNA (partial): TGCAGTGCTAGAGGACAGGGGGCCTTTTCGCCTGAA.